The 6 T cell receptor beta chains given below trace back to one sample, sequenced in a study of shared clonotypes between healthy human individuals. Sequencing was performed with immunoSEQ multiplex PCR; in TCRdb, only in-frame clones are kept and a portion is missing. This sample has roughly 2 million clones, with about 95% found just once. Sequencing used naive CD4+ T cells sorted from blood. The subset denotes: CD45RA+ positively selected. The source of these receptors is a man between 18 and 35 years old in good health.

The rearrangement links TRBV7-8 to TRBJ2-6; 9 nucleotides agree with TRBD1. V lost 8 bases, J lost 2 bases, and 7 bases stayed unmatched. Germline V gives CDR1 SGHVS, CDR2 FQNEAQ. This CDR3 has 16 amino acids. CDR3 sequence reads: CASDRDRVAGANVLTF. CDR3 coding DNA: TGTGCCAGCGACCGGGACAGGGTAGCTGGGGCCAACGTCCTGACTTTC.

The CDR3 protein is CASSSGGTRTDTQYF. DNA for the CDR3: TGTGCCAGCAGCTCCGGGGGGACCCGCACAGATACGCAGTATTTT. The chain has TRBV5-4 and TRBJ2-3, with 7 bases identical to TRBD2. V dropped 3 bases and J dropped 1; count of bases not matched to a gene: 5. This CDR3 region has 15 residues. Looked up from germline, CDR1 is SGHNT and CDR2 is YYREEE (reference sequence).

The chain links TRBV28 to TRBJ2-2, with 8 bases aligning to TRBD1. The CDR3 consists of 15 residues. Germline trimming cut 8 bases from V and 1 base from J; bases unmatched to any gene: 6. Per the germline V gene, CDR1 is MDHEN and CDR2 is SYDVKM. This CDR3 is CASGYRGKNTGELFF. CDR3 nucleotide sequence: TGTGCCAGCGGCTACAGGGGGAAGAACACCGGGGAGCTGTTTTTT.

This chain links TRBV19 with TRBJ1-6, with 7 bases aligning to TRBD1. The CDR3 runs to 15 residues. J was trimmed by 7 bases and V by 3 bases; bases with no gene match: 6. In germline, CDR1 is LNHDA, CDR2 SQIVND (reference sequence). The CDR3 nucleotides read TGTGCCAGTAGTATCCTGGCAGGGGGAAATTCACCCCTCCACTTT. Amino acids: CASSILAGGNSPLHF.

CDR3: CASSLGTGASTDTQYF. DNA for the CDR3: TGTGCCAGCAGCTTAGGGACAGGGGCAAGCACAGATACGCAGTATTTT. J is TRBJ2-3 and V is TRBV7-9, with 9 bases matching TRBD1. Germline V CDR1 and CDR2: SEHNR, FQNEAQ (reference sequence). The CDR3 is 16 amino acids. Trimming took 1 base from V and 0 from J; bases not matched to a gene: 2.

V and J are TRBV5-1 and TRBJ2-7, with 10 bases identical to TRBD2. Germline values: CDR1 SGHRS, CDR2 YFSETQ. Trimming took 4 bases from V and 2 from J; bases not matched to a gene: 6. CDR3 size: 15 residues. As DNA, the CDR3 is TGCGCCAGCAGCCGGGGGACTAGCGCTCCCTACGAGCAGTACTTC. Amino acids: CASSRGTSAPYEQYF.